This T cell receptor beta chain came from a study of blood T cell repertoires in COVID-19. Study as a whole: Specimens from acute and convalescent COVID-19 originated in the United States, Italy and Spain. The cDNA or gDNA used as material had been derived from T cells, B-cell-depleted T cells, or PBMCs.

Original handling: Estimation of nucleated cell counts relied on the amplification of reference gene primers. Generated by immunoSEQ multiplex PCR, the TCRdb table keeps only in-frame clones and is missing some. Clonal size and the V and J genes are those of that table, whereas D and trimming came from the DNA. The sample lists 110,000 to 150,000 clones, around nine tenths occurring once. Germline-derived CDR1 and CDR2 are LNHDA and SQIVND (reference sequence). Trimming took 5 bases from V and 5 from J, leaving 6 bases between them. The CDR3 length is 12 residues. The sequence was collected from a woman between 40 and 55 years old with acute or convalescent COVID-19. The chain recombines TRBV19 with TRBJ2-2, with D unresolved. Input material: peripheral blood. The CDR3 region has the DNA TGTGCCAGTAGTCCTCGTACCGGGGAGCTGTTTTTT. As protein: CASSPRTGELFF.